These 16 T cell receptor beta chains originate from one sample sequenced in a study of T-cell reconstitution after alpha-beta-depleted transplantation in children. Unique molecular identifiers were used to barcode this TCRbeta library. TCRdb called the PCR reads again in MiXCR, with one record for every CDR3 protein. In the table there are roughly 590,000 distinct CDR3 sequences, approximately 16% of which are singletons. The sample in question was PBMCs from the stem cell graft donor, obtained from the stem cell graft. Receptors originate from a human donor who donated a stem cell graft to a child with acute myeloid leukemia.

This rearrangement joins TRBV5-1 to TRBJ2-3; D is possibly TRBD1 (6 bases). The V gene lost 4 bases and the J gene lost 3 bases, with 12 bases spanning the gap. Germline CDR1 SGHRS, CDR2 YFSETQ. The CDR3 loop spans 14 amino acids. CDR3 in amino acids: CASSDGDTTDTQYF. CDR3 nucleotide sequence: TGCGCCAGCAGCGACGGGGACACGACAGATACGCAGTATTTT.

This clonotype showed up many times. The rearrangement links TRBV20-1 to TRBJ2-2, with D possibly TRBD2 on 5 matching bases. The CDR3 is made up of 15 amino acids. Trimming took 4 bases from V and 3 from J, leaving 15 bases between them. Germline V CDR1 and CDR2: DFQATT, SNEGSKA (reference sequence). The CDR3 reads CSATPGFVDTGELFF. The CDR3 DNA follows: TGCAGTGCTACCCCGGGGTTTGTGGACACCGGGGAGCTGTTTTTT.

This clonotype was recorded many times. The chain has TRBV13 and TRBJ1-2, with D uncertain. V shed 3 bases and J shed 0 bases, with 8 bases lying between them. This CDR3 contains 14 residues. In germline, CDR1 is PRHDT, CDR2 FYEKMQ (reference sequence). The CDR3 region is CASSFQRSNYGYTF. CDR3 DNA: TGTGCCAGCAGCTTCCAGAGATCTAACTATGGCTACACCTTC.

This clonotype was detected many times. The V call is TRBV20-1, the J call TRBJ2-3; the D is unclear. This CDR3 has 15 residues. CDR1 and CDR2 (germline): DFQATT, SNEGSKA (reference sequence). V was shortened by 1 base and J by 0 bases, with 11 bases between the two germline ends. The CDR3 region has the DNA TGCAGTGCTAGAGTACCGGGCCTAAGCACAGATACGCAGTATTTT. Amino acids: CSARVPGLSTDTQYF.

This clonotype was counted at least ten times. Possible read error: a much larger clone is one base away. The J gene is TRBJ2-7, the V gene TRBV10-3, with 7 bases that match TRBD1. Germline V lookup: CDR1 ENHRY, CDR2 SYGVKD. After removal of 2 bases from V and 2 bases from J, the junction contained 3 bases not matched to a gene. This CDR3 is built from 14 residues. CDR3 amino acids: CAISEGQATYEQYF. As DNA, the CDR3 is TGTGCCATCAGTGAGGGACAGGCCACCTACGAGCAGTACTTC.

This clonotype has at least ten counts. The chain is built from TRBV5-1 and TRBJ1-6, with 10 positions matching TRBD1. J was trimmed by 7 bases and V by 5 bases; bases with no gene match: 9. CDR1 and CDR2 from the germline V gene are SGHRS and YFSETQ. The CDR3 loop spans 16 amino acids. CDR3 nucleotides: TGCGCCAGCAGATTCACTCCGGGACAGGGGAATTCACCCCTCCACTTT. It encodes CASRFTPGQGNSPLHF.

This clonotype was recorded many times. The V and J genes are TRBV20-1 and TRBJ1-1, with D unresolved. In germline, CDR1 is DFQATT, CDR2 SNEGSKA (reference sequence). V was pared by 6 bases and J by 5 bases, with 19 bases between. CDR3 length: 14 amino acids. For the CDR3, the DNA is TGCAGTGCGCCCCTCCCAGGAGTTGGGACTGAAGCTTTCTTT. Translation: CSAPLPGVGTEAFF.

This clonotype turned up a few times. The chain joins TRBV9 to TRBJ2-5; unclear D gene. Trimming pared 0 bases from V and 0 bases from J, leaving 12 bases between. CDR1 is SGDLS and CDR2 is YYNGEE in the germline V gene. CDR3 length equals 16 residues. Written as DNA, the CDR3 is TGTGCCAGCAGCGTAGATCCGTACTCGTACCAAGAGACCCAGTACTTC. Residues: CASSVDPYSYQETQYF.

In its sample, this clonotype was seen many times. The V gene is TRBV29-1, the J gene TRBJ1-1, with D perhaps TRBD1 (5 bases). Trimming removed 3 bases from V and 7 bases from J, with 12 bases in between. The length of the CDR3 is 12 residues. In germline, CDR1 is SQVTM, CDR2 ANQGSEA. The CDR3 protein is CSVDVGRGEAFF. In nucleotides, the CDR3 is TGCAGCGTTGATGTGGGGCGCGGTGAAGCTTTCTTT.

Many counts were recorded for this clonotype. The chain has TRBV20-1 and TRBJ2-3; 12 bases are a match to TRBD2. This CDR3 is 17 amino acids long. Germline CDR1 and CDR2: DFQATT and SNEGSKA (reference sequence). The J segment lost 7 bases and the V segment lost 1 base, leaving 12 bases of the junction unmatched. The DNA for the CDR3 is TGCAGTGCTAGAGGGGCAACTAGCGGGGGGCGGGAAAATACGCAGTATTTT. Encoded protein: CSARGATSGGRENTQYF.

The chain has TRBV19 and TRBJ2-7, with TRBD1 matching 10 bases. The V segment lost 6 bases and the J segment 4 bases; nucleotides outside the gene matches: 6. Germline assignment: CDR1 LNHDA and CDR2 SQIVND (reference sequence). This CDR3 spans 14 amino acids. CDR3 sequence reads: CASRSTGGKYEQYF. Here the CDR3 DNA reads TGTGCCAGTAGATCGACAGGGGGCAAGTACGAGCAGTACTTC.

This clonotype showed up many times. The rearrangement joins TRBV6-5 to TRBJ1-1, with a weak D call TRBD1 (5 bases). The V gene's germline CDR1 is MNHEY and CDR2 SVGAGI. Trimming removed 8 bases at V and 7 bases at J, with 14 bases between. The CDR3 sequence is 12 residues long. CDR3 region: CASGGDMDEAFF. As DNA, the CDR3 is TGTGCCAGCGGAGGGGATATGGATGAAGCTTTCTTT.

This clonotype showed up just a few times. This rearrangement joins TRBV20-1 to TRBJ1-1, with 7 bases aligning to TRBD1. V lost 1 base to trimming and J lost 5 bases; unmatched junction nucleotides: 7. This CDR3 is built from 14 residues. The germline V gene encodes CDR1 DFQATT and CDR2 SNEGSKA (reference sequence). CDR3 residues: CSARARQGLTEAFF. For the CDR3, the DNA is TGCAGTGCTAGAGCCCGACAGGGTTTGACTGAAGCTTTCTTT.

Note on this clonotype: A read error may account for a junction end that differs from germline. In DNA, the CDR3 is TGTGCCAGCGGCCAAGTAAACAGGGAACATGAGCAGTTCTTC. It codes for CASGQVNREHEQFF. V gene TRBV3-1 combines with J gene TRBJ2-1; maybe TRBD1 (6 bases). CDR1 is LGHDT, CDR2 YNNKEL, per germline (reference sequence). The CDR3 totals 14 residues.

Regarding this clonotype: A much larger clone differs by one base, so this may be a read error. V usage is TRBV20-1 and J usage is TRBJ1-1; D is perhaps TRBD1 (5 bases). Germline CDR1 and CDR2: DFQATT and SNEGSKA (reference sequence). This CDR3 is built from 13 residues. The V and J ends lost 1 base and 4 bases respectively, with 10 bases between them. The DNA for the CDR3 is TGCAGTGCTAGAGGACAGCCAGGCACTGAAGCTTTCTTT. Residues: CSARGQPGTEAFF.

There are a few counts of this clonotype. This rearrangement joins TRBV20-1 to TRBJ1-4; 7 positions match TRBD1. The length of the CDR3 is 14 residues. The J segment lost 0 bases and the V segment lost 4 bases, leaving 2 bases of the junction unmatched. Germline loops: CDR1 DFQATT, CDR2 SNEGSKA (reference sequence). Here the CDR3 reads CSATQGATNEKLFF. CDR3 nucleotide sequence: TGCAGTGCTACCCAGGGGGCAACTAATGAAAAACTGTTTTTT.